This T cell receptor (beta chain) is from a study of blood T cell repertoires in COVID-19. Looking at the study overall: Samples came from the United States, Italy and Spain, spanning acute and convalescent COVID-19.

The method was immunoSEQ multiplex PCR; TCRdb's version includes in-frame clones alone and lacks a portion of them. The sample yields approximately 190,000 clones, 75% to 90% seen once. The V and J ends lost 5 bases and 2 bases, in that order; junction bases with no gene match: 11. The CDR3 totals 18 residues. The germline V gene encodes CDR1 MNHNY and CDR2 SVGAGI (reference sequence). The TCR originated in a woman aged 40 to 50 with acute or convalescent COVID-19. This chain uses TRBV6-6 with TRBJ2-1; 11 nucleotides agree with TRBD2. The sequencing input was peripheral blood. The CDR3 sequence is CASSRLSKGLAAYNEQFF. CDR3 DNA sequence: TGTGCCAGCAGTCGGCTCTCAAAGGGACTAGCGGCCTACAATGAGCAGTTCTTC.